The clone carrying this TCR beta chain came up once. The sample originates from a study of blood T cell repertoires in COVID-19. How the authors handled the data: Reference gene primer amplification in the assay estimated nucleated cell counts. Produced via immunoSEQ multiplex PCR; TCRdb's table is partial and in-frame only. V and J calls and clone size come straight from that table; D and trimming were deduced from the DNA. Here the sample spans approximately 210,000 clones, roughly 85% being singletons. The CDR3 consists of 13 residues. The V segment lost 5 bases and the J segment 6 bases; nucleotides outside the gene matches: 5. CDR1 is SGHNT and CDR2 is YENEEA in the germline V gene.

The chain links TRBV11-3 to TRBJ2-7, with 9 bases fitting TRBD1. This clonotype originated in an elderly woman with acute or convalescent COVID-19. Sequences were obtained from peripheral blood. The CDR3 DNA is TGTGCCAGCAGCACGGGACAGGGTCGCGAGCAGTACTTC. Translated, it gives CASSTGQGREQYF. Complete variable domain (other parts from reference TRBV11-3 and TRBJ2-7): EAGVVQSPRYKIIEKKQPVAFWCNPISGHNTLYWYLQNLGQGPELLIRYENEEAVDDSQLPKDRFSAERLKGVDSTLKIQPAELGDSAVYLCASSTGQGREQYFGPGTRLTVT.